This T cell receptor beta chain was profiled in a study of neurological immune-mediated disorders. Points from the study as a whole: Multiple sclerosis, the disease with the least TCR clonal expansion, fell below healthy controls, whereas HTLV-1-associated myelopathy showed the most. There was no clinical or MRI feature that was associated with the multiple sclerosis repertoire cluster. According to phylogenetic grouping, one related-CDR3 cluster, a possible signature, contained the repertoires of 18 of 34 multiple sclerosis patients.

Details on this clonotype: As yet, its antigen is unknown.

5'RACE with 10-nucleotide random UMIs generated the cDNA. TCRdb re-derived calls from the 5' RACE reads in MiXCR, one entry per CDR3 protein. This sample has over 60,000 distinct CDR3 sequences; roughly 4.9% occur once, and the top ten carry about 2.2%. With 6 bases clipped from V and 5 bases from J, the junction kept 13 bases outside the gene matches. The CDR3 consists of 16 residues. This receptor was identified in a woman in her 70s with multiple sclerosis. V is TRBV12-3 or TRBV12-4 and J is TRBJ2-5; 9 bases match TRBD2. The specimen was PBMCs. Here the CDR3 DNA reads TGTGCCAGCAGGGGATTTAGCGGGAGAGCGGGTGAGACCCAGTACTTC. Translation: CASRGFSGRAGETQYF.